The 11 T cell receptor beta chains below all came from one sample that was sequenced in a study of T cells in Graves' hyperthyroidism and ophthalmopathy. Researchers amplified the TCR beta CDR3 regions from RNA transcripts. HTBI primers were used for first-round RT-PCR of the TCR CDR3. TCRdb fed the multiplex PCR reads into MiXCR, producing one record per CDR3 protein. The data contain 620,000 or so distinct CDR3 sequences, about 14% of them singletons. The sample comprised blood. These receptors originate from a woman aged 45 to 65 with Graves' ophthalmopathy.

The chain links TRBV7-8 to TRBJ2-5; tentatively, D is TRBD1 (6 bases). The CDR3 totals 15 residues. V was cut by 5 bases and J by 2 bases, with 15 bases left in between. The V gene's germline CDR1 is SGHVS and CDR2 FQNEAQ. In nucleotides, the CDR3 is TGTGCCAGCAGCCCGGACAGCTACTCTCAAGAGACCCAGTACTTC. Protein: CASSPDSYSQETQYF.

Many counts were recorded for this clonotype. This chain uses TRBV14 with TRBJ2-1, with 8 bases fitting TRBD1. Germline lookup yields CDR1 SGHDN and CDR2 FVKESK. CDR3 size: 16 residues. V shed 5 bases and J 2 bases; nucleotides not matched to a gene: 8. CDR3 in DNA: TGTGCCAGCAGCAAGGGGCGGGACAGGACCTACAATGAGCAGTTCTTC. Residues: CASSKGRDRTYNEQFF.

In its sample, this clonotype was seen a few times. The V and J genes are TRBV5-6 and TRBJ1-2; 7 bases agree with TRBD1. With V trimmed by 4 bases and J by 8 bases, 8 bases remained unmatched. The CDR3 is 13 amino acids. Germline V lookup: CDR1 SGHDT, CDR2 YYEEEE. The CDR3 reads CASSTGQPLGYTF. The CDR3 nucleotides are TGTGCCAGCAGCACGGGACAGCCTTTGGGCTACACCTTC.

At least ten counts were recorded for this clonotype. The rearrangement uses TRBV27 and TRBJ2-1, with TRBD2 identical over 8 bases. Looked up from germline, CDR1 is MNHEY and CDR2 is SMNVEV (reference sequence). This CDR3 spans 17 amino acids. Trimming cost V 0 bases and J 0 bases; bases outside gene matches: 4. The CDR3 is CASSLSPGLASYNEQFF. CDR3 coding DNA: TGTGCCAGCAGTTTATCTCCCGGACTAGCCTCCTACAATGAGCAGTTCTTC.

This clonotype was observed at least ten times. The J gene is TRBJ2-1, the V gene TRBV20-1, with D unresolved. CDR1 is DFQATT, CDR2 SNEGSKA, per germline (reference sequence). The CDR3 sequence is 13 residues long. Trimming stripped 3 bases from V and 9 bases from J, with 15 bases between. Written as DNA, the CDR3 is TGCAGTGCTAGGGACCGACCCATCTCTGAGCAGTTCTTC. Translation gives CSARDRPISEQFF.

To note about this clonotype: A much larger clone differs from this one at a single base, so this may be a read error. Here the CDR3 reads CASGSSGTGYNEQFF. CDR3 bases: TGTGCTAGTGGATCTAGCGGGACAGGATACAATGAGCAGTTCTTC. This rearrangement joins TRBV12-5 to TRBJ2-1, with D maybe TRBD2 (9 bases). V lost 6 bases, J lost 4 bases, and 16 bases lay in between. The CDR3 has 15 amino acids. Germline V CDR1 and CDR2: LGHNT, FRNRAP.

The chain employs TRBV6-2 or TRBV6-3 and TRBJ2-1; 11 nucleotides agree with TRBD1. The trim removed 2 bases at V and 14 bases at J, leaving 5 bases unmatched. The CDR3 totals 13 residues. Germline values: CDR1 MNHEY, CDR2 SVGEGT. The CDR3 sequence is CASSYAGTGGEFF. CDR3 sequence (DNA): TGTGCCAGCAGTTACGCTGGGACAGGGGGAGAGTTCTTC.

This clonotype was counted at least ten times. V is TRBV7-8 and J is TRBJ2-7; TRBD2 agrees at 12 bases. V shed 1 base and J 6 bases; nucleotides not matched to a gene: 1. The CDR3 is 14 residues long. Germline V gives CDR1 SGHVS, CDR2 FQNEAQ. As DNA, the CDR3 is TGTGCCAGCAGCTTAGGGACTAGCGGGATCGAGCAGTACTTC. It is translated as CASSLGTSGIEQYF. The entire variable domain, with the rest obtained from reference TRBV7-8 and TRBJ2-7, is as follows: GAGVSQSPRYKVAKRGQDVALRCDPISGHVSLFWYQQALGQGPEFLTYFQNEAQLDKSGLPSDRFFAERPEGSVSTLKIQRTQQEDSAVYLCASSLGTSGIEQYFGPGTRLTVT.

CDR3 loop: CASSPNRVEGQPQHF. For the CDR3, the DNA is TGTGCCAGCTCACCGAACCGAGTTGAAGGTCAGCCCCAGCATTTT. This chain links TRBV18 with TRBJ1-5; D remains ambiguous. CDR3 length equals 15 residues. Trimming took 3 bases from V and 6 from J, leaving 15 bases between them. The V gene's germline CDR1 is KGHSH and CDR2 LQKENI. The entire variable domain, with the rest obtained from reference TRBV18 and TRBJ1-5, is as follows: NAGVMQNPRHLVRRRGQEARLRCSPMKGHSHVYWYRQLPEEGLKFMVYLQKENIIDESGMPKERFSAEFPKEGPSILRIQQVVRGDSAAYFCASSPNRVEGQPQHFGDGTRLSIL.

This clonotype was observed at least ten times. CDR3 in amino acids: CASGGGGEGIYGYTF. CDR3 coding DNA: TGTGCCAGCGGAGGCGGGGGCGAGGGGATCTATGGCTACACCTTC. V gene TRBV6-1 combines with J gene TRBJ1-2, with D tentatively TRBD1 (6 bases). This CDR3 has 15 amino acids. Germline V gene sequence: CDR1 MNHNS, CDR2 SASEGT. Between the trimmed V and J ends, which lost 8 bases and 4 bases, there was a span of 20 bases.

The sample holds many counts of this clonotype. The chain links TRBV13 to TRBJ2-1, with 9 bases matching TRBD1. Germline V gene data show CDR1 as PRHDT and CDR2 as FYEKMQ (reference sequence). Germline trimming cut 2 bases from V and 5 bases from J; bases unmatched to any gene: 4. The CDR3 is 15 amino acids. The CDR3 is CASSLLGQGHNEQFF. The DNA for the CDR3 is TGTGCCAGCAGCTTATTGGGACAGGGTCACAATGAGCAGTTCTTC.